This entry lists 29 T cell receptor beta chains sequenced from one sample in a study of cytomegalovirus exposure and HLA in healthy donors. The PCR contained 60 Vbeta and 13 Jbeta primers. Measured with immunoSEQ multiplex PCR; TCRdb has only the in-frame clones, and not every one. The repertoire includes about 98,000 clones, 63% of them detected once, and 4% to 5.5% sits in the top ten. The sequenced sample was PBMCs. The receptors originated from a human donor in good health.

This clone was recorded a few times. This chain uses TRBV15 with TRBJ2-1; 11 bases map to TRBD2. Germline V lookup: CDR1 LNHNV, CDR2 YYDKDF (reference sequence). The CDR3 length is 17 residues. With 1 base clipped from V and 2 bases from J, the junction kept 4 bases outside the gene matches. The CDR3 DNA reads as TGTGCCACCAGCAGAGCTCGACTAGCGGGAACCTACAATGAGCAGTTCTTC. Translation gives CATSRARLAGTYNEQFF.

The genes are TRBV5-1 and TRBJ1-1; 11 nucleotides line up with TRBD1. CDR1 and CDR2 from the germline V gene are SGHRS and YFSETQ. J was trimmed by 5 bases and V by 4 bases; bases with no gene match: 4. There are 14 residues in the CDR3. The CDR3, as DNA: TGCGCCAGCAGCCCCGGGACAGGGGGTACTGAAGCTTTCTTT. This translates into CASSPGTGGTEAFF. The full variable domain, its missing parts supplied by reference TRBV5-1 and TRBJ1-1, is KAGVTQTPRYLIKTRGQQVTLSCSPISGHRSVSWYQQTPGQGLQFLFEYFSETQRNKGNFPGRFSGRQFSNSRSEMNVSTLELGDSALYLCASSPGTGGTEAFFGQGTRLTVV.

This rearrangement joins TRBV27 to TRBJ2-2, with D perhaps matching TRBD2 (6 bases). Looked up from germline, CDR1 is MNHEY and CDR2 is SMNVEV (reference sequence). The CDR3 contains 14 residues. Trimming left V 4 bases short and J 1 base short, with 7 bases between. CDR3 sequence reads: CASSYGRNTGELFF. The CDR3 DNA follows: TGTGCCAGCAGTTACGGGAGGAACACCGGGGAGCTGTTTTTT.

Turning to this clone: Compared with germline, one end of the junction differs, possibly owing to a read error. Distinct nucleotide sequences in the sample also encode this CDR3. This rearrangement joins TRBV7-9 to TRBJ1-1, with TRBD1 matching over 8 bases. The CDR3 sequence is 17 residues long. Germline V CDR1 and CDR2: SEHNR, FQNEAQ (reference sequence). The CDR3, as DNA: TGTGCCAGCAGACCCGACAGGGGTCATGAAATGAACACTGAAGCCTTCTTT. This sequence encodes CASRPDRGHEMNTEAFF.

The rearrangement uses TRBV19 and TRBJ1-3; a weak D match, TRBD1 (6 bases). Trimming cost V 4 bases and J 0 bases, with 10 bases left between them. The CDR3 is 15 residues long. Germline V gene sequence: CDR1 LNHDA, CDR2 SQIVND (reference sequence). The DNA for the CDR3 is TGTGCCAGTAGTAGGGGGCCGTCCTCTGGAAACACCATATATTTT. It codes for CASSRGPSSGNTIYF. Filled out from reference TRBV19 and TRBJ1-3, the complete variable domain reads DGGITQSPKYLFRKEGQNVTLSCEQNLNHDAMYWYRQDPGQGLRLIYYSQIVNDFQKGDIAEGYSVSREKKESFPLTVTSAQKNPTAFYLCASSRGPSSGNTIYFGEGSWLTVV.

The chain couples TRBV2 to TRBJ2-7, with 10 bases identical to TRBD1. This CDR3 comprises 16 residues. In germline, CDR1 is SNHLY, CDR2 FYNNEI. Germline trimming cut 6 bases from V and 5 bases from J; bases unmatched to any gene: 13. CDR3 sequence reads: CASSDGPGQGSHEQYF. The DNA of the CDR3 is TGTGCCAGCAGCGACGGTCCGGGACAGGGGTCCCACGAGCAGTACTTC.

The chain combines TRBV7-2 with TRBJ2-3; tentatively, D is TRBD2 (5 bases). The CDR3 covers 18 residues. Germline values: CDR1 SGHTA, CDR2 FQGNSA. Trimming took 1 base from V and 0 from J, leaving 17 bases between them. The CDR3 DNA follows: TGTGCCAGCAGCTTAGGTTGGGGAGCAGACATTAGCACAGATACGCAGTATTTT. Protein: CASSLGWGADISTDTQYF.

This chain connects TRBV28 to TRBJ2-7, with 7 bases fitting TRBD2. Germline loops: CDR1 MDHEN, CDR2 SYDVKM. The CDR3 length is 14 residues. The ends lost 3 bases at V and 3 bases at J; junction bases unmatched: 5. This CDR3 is CASSFPAGLYEQYF. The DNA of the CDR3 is TGTGCCAGCAGTTTCCCAGCGGGGCTCTACGAGCAGTACTTC.

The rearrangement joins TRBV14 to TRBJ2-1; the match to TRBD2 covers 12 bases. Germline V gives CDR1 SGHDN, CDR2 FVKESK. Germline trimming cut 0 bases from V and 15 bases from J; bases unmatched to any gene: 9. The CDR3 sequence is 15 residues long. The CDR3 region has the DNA TGTGCCAGCAGCCAAGATTTGGCTAGCGGGAGGGGGATGTTCTTC. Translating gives CASSQDLASGRGMFF.

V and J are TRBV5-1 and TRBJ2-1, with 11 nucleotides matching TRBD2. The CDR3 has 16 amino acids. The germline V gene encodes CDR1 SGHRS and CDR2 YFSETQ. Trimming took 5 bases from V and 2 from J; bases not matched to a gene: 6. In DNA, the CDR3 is TGCGCCAGCAGTTCTACTAGCGGGAGCGCCTACAATGAGCAGTTCTTC. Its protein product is CASSSTSGSAYNEQFF. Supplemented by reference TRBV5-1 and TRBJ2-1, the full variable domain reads KAGVTQTPRYLIKTRGQQVTLSCSPISGHRSVSWYQQTPGQGLQFLFEYFSETQRNKGNFPGRFSGRQFSNSRSEMNVSTLELGDSALYLCASSSTSGSAYNEQFFGPGTRLTVL.

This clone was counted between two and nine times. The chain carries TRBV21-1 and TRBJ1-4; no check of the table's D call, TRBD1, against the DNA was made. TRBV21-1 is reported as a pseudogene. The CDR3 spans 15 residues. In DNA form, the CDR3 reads TGTGCCAGCAGCTCCCCGGGACAGGGCCGTGAAAAACTGTTTTTT. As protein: CASSSPGQGREKLFF.

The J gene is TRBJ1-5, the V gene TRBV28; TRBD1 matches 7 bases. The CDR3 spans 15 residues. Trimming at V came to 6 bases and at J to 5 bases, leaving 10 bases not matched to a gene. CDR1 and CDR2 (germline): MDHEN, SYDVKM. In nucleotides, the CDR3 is TGTGCCAGCAGCTATGGGACAGCGGTATATCAGCCCCAGCATTTT. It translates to CASSYGTAVYQPQHF.

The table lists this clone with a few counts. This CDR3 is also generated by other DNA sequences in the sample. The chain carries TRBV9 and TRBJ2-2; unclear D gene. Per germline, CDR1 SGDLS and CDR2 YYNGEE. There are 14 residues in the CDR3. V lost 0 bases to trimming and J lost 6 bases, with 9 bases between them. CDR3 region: CASSVGPPAGELFF. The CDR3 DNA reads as TGTGCCAGCAGCGTAGGGCCGCCTGCCGGGGAGCTGTTTTTT.

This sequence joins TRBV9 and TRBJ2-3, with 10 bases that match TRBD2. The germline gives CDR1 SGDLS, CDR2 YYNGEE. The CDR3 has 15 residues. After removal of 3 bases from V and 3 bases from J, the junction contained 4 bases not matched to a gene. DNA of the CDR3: TGTGCCAGCAGCGGTAGCGGGAGGCAAACAGATACGCAGTATTTT. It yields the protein CASSGSGRQTDTQYF.

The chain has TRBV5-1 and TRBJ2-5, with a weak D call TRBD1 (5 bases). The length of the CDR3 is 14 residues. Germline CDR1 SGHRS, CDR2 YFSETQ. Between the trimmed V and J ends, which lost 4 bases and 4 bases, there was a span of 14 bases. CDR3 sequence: CASSPPGKRETQYF. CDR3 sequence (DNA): TGCGCCAGCAGCCCACCAGGGAAGAGAGAGACCCAGTACTTC. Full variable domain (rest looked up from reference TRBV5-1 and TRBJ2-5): KAGVTQTPRYLIKTRGQQVTLSCSPISGHRSVSWYQQTPGQGLQFLFEYFSETQRNKGNFPGRFSGRQFSNSRSEMNVSTLELGDSALYLCASSPPGKRETQYFGPGTRLLVL.

The chain's CDR3 is CAIRDRGGDEQYF. The CDR3 DNA is TGTGCCATCAGGGACAGGGGAGGGGACGAGCAGTACTTC. This chain uses TRBV10-3 with TRBJ2-7; 9 bases line up with TRBD1. Germline values: CDR1 ENHRY, CDR2 SYGVKD. Trimming removed 6 bases from V and 5 bases from J; junction bases left unmatched: 5. CDR3 length: 13 amino acids.

This CDR3 is CASSLVPGQPAYEQYF. The CDR3 DNA reads as TGCGCCAGCAGCTTGGTCCCGGGACAACCTGCCTACGAGCAGTACTTC. The chain carries TRBV5-1 and TRBJ2-7; possibly TRBD1 for D (6 bases). The length of the CDR3 is 16 residues. Germline assignment: CDR1 SGHRS and CDR2 YFSETQ. The V gene lost 0 bases and the J gene lost 2 bases, with 15 bases spanning the gap.

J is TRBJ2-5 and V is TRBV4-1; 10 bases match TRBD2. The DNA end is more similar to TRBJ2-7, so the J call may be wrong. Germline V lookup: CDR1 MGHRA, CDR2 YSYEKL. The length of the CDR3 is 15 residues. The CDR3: CASSQRTSGDYEQYF. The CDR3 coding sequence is TGCGCCAGCAGCCAAAGGACTAGCGGAGACTACGAGCAGTACTTC.

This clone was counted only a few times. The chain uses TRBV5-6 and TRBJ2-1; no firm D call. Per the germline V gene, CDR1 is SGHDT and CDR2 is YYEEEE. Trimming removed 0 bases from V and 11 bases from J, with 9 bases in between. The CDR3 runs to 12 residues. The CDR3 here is CASSLGGVQQFF. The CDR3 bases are TGTGCCAGCAGCTTGGGAGGTGTGCAGCAGTTCTTC. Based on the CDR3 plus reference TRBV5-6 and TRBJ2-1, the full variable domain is DAGVTQSPTHLIKTRGQQVTLRCSPKSGHDTVSWYQQALGQGPQFIFQYYEEEERQRGNFPDRFSGHQFPNYSSELNVNALLLGDSALYLCASSLGGVQQFFGPGTRLTVL.

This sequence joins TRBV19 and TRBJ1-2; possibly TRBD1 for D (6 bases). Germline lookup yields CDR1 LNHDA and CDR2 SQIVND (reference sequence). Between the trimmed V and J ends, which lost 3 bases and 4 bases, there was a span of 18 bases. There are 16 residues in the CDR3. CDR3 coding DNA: TGTGCCAGTAGTATCTTGAATACCAGGGGAACCTATGGCTACACCTTC. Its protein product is CASSILNTRGTYGYTF.

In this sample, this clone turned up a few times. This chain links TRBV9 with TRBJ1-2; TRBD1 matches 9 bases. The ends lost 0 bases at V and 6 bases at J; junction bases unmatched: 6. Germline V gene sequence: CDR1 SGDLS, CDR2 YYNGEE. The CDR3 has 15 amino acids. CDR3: CASSVDGTGKNGYTF. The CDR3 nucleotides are TGTGCCAGCAGCGTAGATGGGACAGGGAAGAATGGCTACACCTTC.

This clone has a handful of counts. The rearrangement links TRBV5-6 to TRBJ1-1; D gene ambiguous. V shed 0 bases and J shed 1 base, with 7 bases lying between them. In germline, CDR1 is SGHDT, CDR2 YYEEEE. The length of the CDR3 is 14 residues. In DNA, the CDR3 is TGTGCCAGCAGCTTGGTGGCGGCGAACACTGAAGCTTTCTTT. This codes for CASSLVAANTEAFF.

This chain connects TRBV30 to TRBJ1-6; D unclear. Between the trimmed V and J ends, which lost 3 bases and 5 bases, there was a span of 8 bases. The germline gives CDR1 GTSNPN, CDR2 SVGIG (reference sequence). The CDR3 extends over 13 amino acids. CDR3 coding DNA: TGTGCCTGGAGGGCGGGCAATAATTCACCCCTCCACTTT. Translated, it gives CAWRAGNNSPLHF.

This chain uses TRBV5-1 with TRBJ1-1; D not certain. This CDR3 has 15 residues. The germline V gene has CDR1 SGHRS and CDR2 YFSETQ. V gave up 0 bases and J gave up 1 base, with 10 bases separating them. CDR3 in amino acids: CASSLVNPENTEAFF. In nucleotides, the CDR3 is TGCGCCAGCAGCTTGGTCAATCCAGAGAACACTGAAGCTTTCTTT.

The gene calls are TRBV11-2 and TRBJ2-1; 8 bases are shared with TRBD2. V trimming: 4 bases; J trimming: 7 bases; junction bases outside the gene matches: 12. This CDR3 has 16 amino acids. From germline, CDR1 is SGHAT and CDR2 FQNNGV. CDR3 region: CASSSAVVSGRNEQFF. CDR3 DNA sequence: TGTGCCAGCAGCTCAGCGGTTGTGAGCGGGAGAAATGAGCAGTTCTTC. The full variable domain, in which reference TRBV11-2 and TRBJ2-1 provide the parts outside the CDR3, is EAGVAQSPRYKIIEKRQSVAFWCNPISGHATLYWYQQILGQGPKLLIQFQNNGVVDDSQLPKDRFSAERLKGVDSTLKIQPAKLEDSAVYLCASSSAVVSGRNEQFFGPGTRLTVL.

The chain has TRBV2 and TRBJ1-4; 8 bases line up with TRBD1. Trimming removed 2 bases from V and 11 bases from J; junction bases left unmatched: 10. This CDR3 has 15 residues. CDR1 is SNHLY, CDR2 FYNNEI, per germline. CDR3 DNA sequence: TGTGCCAGCAGTGAAAAACCGGACAGGGTGAAGAAACTGTTTTTT. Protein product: CASSEKPDRVKKLFF. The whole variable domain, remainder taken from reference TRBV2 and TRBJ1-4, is EPEVTQTPSHQVTQMGQEVILRCVPISNHLYFYWYRQILGQKVEFLVSFYNNEISEKSEIFDDQFSVERPDGSNFTLKIRSTKLEDSAMYFCASSEKPDRVKKLFFGSGTQLSVL.

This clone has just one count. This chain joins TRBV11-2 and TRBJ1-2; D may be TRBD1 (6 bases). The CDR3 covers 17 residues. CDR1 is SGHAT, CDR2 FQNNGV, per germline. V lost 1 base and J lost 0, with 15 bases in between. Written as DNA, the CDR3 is TGTGCCAGCAGCTTAGGGACCGGGACACGGACTAACTATGGCTACACCTTC. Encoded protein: CASSLGTGTRTNYGYTF.

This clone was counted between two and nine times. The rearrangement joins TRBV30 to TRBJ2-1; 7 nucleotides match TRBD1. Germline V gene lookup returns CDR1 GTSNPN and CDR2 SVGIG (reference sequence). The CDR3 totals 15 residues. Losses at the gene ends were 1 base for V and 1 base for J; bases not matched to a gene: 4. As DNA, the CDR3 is TGTGCCTGGAGTGAGGGGACAGCTTCCTACAATGAGCAGTTCTTC. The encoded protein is CAWSEGTASYNEQFF.

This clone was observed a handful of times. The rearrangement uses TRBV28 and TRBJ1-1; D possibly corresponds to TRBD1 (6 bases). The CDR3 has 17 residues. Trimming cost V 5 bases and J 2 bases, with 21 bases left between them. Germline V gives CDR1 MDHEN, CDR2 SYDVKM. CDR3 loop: CASSPPPLGHSNTEAFF. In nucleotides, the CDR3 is TGTGCCAGCAGTCCCCCTCCATTGGGACACTCCAACACTGAAGCTTTCTTT.